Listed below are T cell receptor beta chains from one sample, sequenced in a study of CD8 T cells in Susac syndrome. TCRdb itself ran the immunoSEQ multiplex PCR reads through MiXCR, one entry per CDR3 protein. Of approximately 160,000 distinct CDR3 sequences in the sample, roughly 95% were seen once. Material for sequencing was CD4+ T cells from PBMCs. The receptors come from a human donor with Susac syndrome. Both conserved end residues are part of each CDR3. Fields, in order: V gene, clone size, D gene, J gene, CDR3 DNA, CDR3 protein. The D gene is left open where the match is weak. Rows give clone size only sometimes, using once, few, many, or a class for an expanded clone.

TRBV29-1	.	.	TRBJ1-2	TGCAGCGTTGGGGCCCACTCCCAGGTGAACTATGGCTACACCTTC	CSVGAHSQVNYGYTF
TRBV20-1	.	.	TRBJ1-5	TGCAGTGCTAGAGCAGGGAACCAAGGCAATCAGCCCCAGCATTTT	CSARAGNQGNQPQHF
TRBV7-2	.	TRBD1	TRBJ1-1	TGTGCCAGCAGCGCCCGGACAGGGTCGGCAGCCACTGAAGCTTTCTTT	CASSARTGSAATEAFF
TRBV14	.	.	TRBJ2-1	TGTGCCAGCAGTCCGGTGCTCAACTACAATGAGCAGTTCTTC	CASSPVLNYNEQFF
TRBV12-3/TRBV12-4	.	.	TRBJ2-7	TGTGCCAGCAGCTCCGACAAGTACGAGCAGTACTTC	CASSSDKYEQYF
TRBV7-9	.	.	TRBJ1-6	TGTGCCAGCAGCCCCGGGACGACTCCCCTCCACTTT	CASSPGTTPLHF
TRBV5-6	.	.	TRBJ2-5	TGTGCCAGCAGCTTGATCGGGCCAAAGGAGACCCAGTACTTC	CASSLIGPKETQYF
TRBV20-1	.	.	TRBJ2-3	TGCAGTGCTAGTGTGTTAGATACGCAGTATTTT	CSASVLDTQYF
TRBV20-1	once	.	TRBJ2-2	TGCAGTGCTAGACCCCGTGTAGGGGGGGACACCGGGGAGCTGTTTTTT	CSARPRVGGDTGELFF
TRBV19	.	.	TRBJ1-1	TGTGCCAGTAGAGAGCAGATGAACACTGAAGCTTTCTTT	CASREQMNTEAFF
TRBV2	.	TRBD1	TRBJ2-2	TGTGCCAGCAGTGCCAACAGGGGCACCGGGGAGCTGTTTTTT	CASSANRGTGELFF
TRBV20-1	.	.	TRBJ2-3	TGCAGTGCTGAGGTCCCCACAGGGCGCACAGATACGCAGTATTTT	CSAEVPTGRTDTQYF
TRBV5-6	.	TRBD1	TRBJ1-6	TGTGCCAGCAGCCCGATCGACAGGGAGTCCTATAATTCACCCCTCCACTTT	CASSPIDRESYNSPLHF
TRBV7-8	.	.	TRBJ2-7	TGTGCCAGCAGCTCGGCCCCGGGACCCGGATACGAGCAGTACTTC	CASSSAPGPGYEQYF
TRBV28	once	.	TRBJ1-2	TGTGCCAGCGCTTATACCCCGCAGGGCTATGGCTACACCTTC	CASAYTPQGYGYTF
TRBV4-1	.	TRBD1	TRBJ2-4	TGCGCCAGCAGTCCTACCGGGACAGGGAGGGACATTCAGTACTTC	CASSPTGTGRDIQYF
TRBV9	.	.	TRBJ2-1	TGTGCCAGCAGCGTAGCTGGGGATGAGCAGTTCTTC	CASSVAGDEQFF
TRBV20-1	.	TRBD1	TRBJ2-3	TGCAGTGCTAGTCCAGGGGGTAGCACAGATACGCAGTATTTT	CSASPGGSTDTQYF
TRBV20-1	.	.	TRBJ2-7	TGCAGTGCTAGAAAGCAGGGTCCCCTTGACGAGCAGTACTTC	CSARKQGPLDEQYF
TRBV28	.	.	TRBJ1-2	TGTGCCAGCAGTGCCCGGCCGGACTATGGCTACACCTTC	CASSARPDYGYTF
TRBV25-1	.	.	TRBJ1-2	TGTGCCAGCTGGGGCCTTGGGGGCTACACCTTC	CASWGLGGYTF
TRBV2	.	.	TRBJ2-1	TGTGCCAGCATATACGGGAGTAATGTGGATGAGCAGTTCTTC	CASIYGSNVDEQFF